Detailed here is one T cell receptor (beta chain). This clone appeared a single time. Its antigen is still unknown. Base qualities are not provided; no much larger clone lies one nucleotide away. The data derive from a study of T cell responses to AZD1222 COVID-19 vaccine listed by TCRdb under 2021. Regarding the research as a whole: TCR sequencing covered 233 trial participants: 207 given two doses of AZD1222 and 26 given two doses of MenACWY control vaccine. Trial participants were enrolled by age into 18-55, 56-69 and 70-plus year subgroups, with roughly 150, 30 and 60 TCR-sequenced participants respectively. What the authors observed across the whole study: A significant rise in spike-specific TCR breadth and depth was observed after two AZD1222 doses relative to day 0 and relative to MenACWY recipients. Because no day 14 peak-response samples were available, repertoires were characterized only after the peak T cell response. Participants were mostly white British, with more females than males. The authors suggested clonal diversity may have been underestimated. In the small 56-69-year group, the increase in depth fell short of significance, most likely because of low power. Reportedly, almost half of the unique spike-specific TCRs recognized epitopes lying outside the regions that are mutated in the B.1.351 and B.1.1.7 variants. Conclusions about previously exposed vaccinees are limited because only a handful of AZD1222 recipients were SARS-CoV-2 seropositive at baseline. Vaccine-associated CD4 TCRs spanned the whole spike protein, with dominant responses in regions 160-218 and 743-854.

The label giving this sample's time point can be read as: baseline before first vaccination. The treatment or condition label of this sample denotes: meningococcal conjugate vaccine given as trial control. Samples from vaccinated people were obtained from the UK trials COV001 and COV002, which included a single-blind randomized controlled phase 2/3 trial of AZD1222 (ChAdOx1 nCoV-19) in healthy adults. For TCRbeta chain sequencing, PBMC samples from trial participants were taken at day 0 and at day 28 after the second dose. The CDR3, cysteine through phenylalanine, is 14 amino acids long. This entry keeps only the CDR3 DNA: 42 bases, framed from base 1. CDR1 and CDR2 are drawn from the germline V gene: SGHRS, YFSETQ. V lost 3 bases and J lost 1 base; the stretch between them is 7 bases long. The CDR3 regions of human TCRbeta chains were subjected to immunosequencing. The authors' pipeline ran thus. TCRs in the repertoires were compared against a reference library of SARS-CoV-2-specific TCRs that had been generated with the MIRA antigen-specificity platform. Breadth meant the fraction of unique TCRs that were SARS-CoV-2-associated, whereas depth meant the fraction of total T cells that were SARS-CoV-2-associated. Each spike-specific TCR was assigned to its reactive spike region and to a CD4 or CD8 class using the MIRA data. Log10-transformed breadth and depth values were compared by one-way ANOVA with Sidak's multiple comparisons tests. TCRdb retrieved this table from immuneACCESS and kept in-frame rearrangements only. Not all clones are present; in checked studies, unresolved V genes account for under half, and no reason is known for the remainder. V, J and clone size were drawn from that table, and D and trimming were deduced from the DNA. The sample contains 84,000 or so clones, approximately 91% of them found a single time. 5% of the sample lies in the top ten.

This receptor was taken from an adult in good health. The rearranged chain carries TRBV5-1 and TRBJ2-2, with the D gene not confidently named. The starting material was peripheral blood, obtained on day 0 of MenACWY control vaccination. The CDR3 region: CASSSEMNTGELFF. The DNA reads as follows: TGCGCCAGCAGCTCGGAGATGAACACCGGGGAGCTGTTTTTT.